Presented here are 30 T cell receptor beta chains from one specimen sequenced in a study of glioma-infiltrating T cells. TCR alpha and beta CDR3 regions were amplified from RNA using iRepertoire nested multiplex PCR. MiXCR, run by TCRdb on the multiplex PCR reads, gives a single entry per CDR3 protein. Of 300,000 to 400,000 distinct CDR3 sequences listed, approximately 42% were seen once; the top ten hold 12%. Material for sequencing was glioma tissue, nonneoplastic brain tissue, or PBMCs (not recorded which). These receptors originate from a human donor with low-grade glioma or glioblastoma, undergoing nonglioma brain surgery, or in good health (not recorded which).

Details on this clonotype: This sequence may be a read error, since a much larger clone differs from it by one base. The chain carries TRBV6-5 and TRBJ2-3; a weak D match, TRBD2 (6 bases). Germline CDR1 is MNHEY and CDR2 is SVGAGI. The CDR3 has 15 residues. V was clipped by 6 bases and J by 3 bases, with 16 bases between them. The CDR3: CASSNLAHGTDTQYF. The CDR3 region has the DNA TGTGCCAGCAGCAATCTAGCGCATGGTACAGATACGCAGTATTTT.

As to this clonotype: A much larger clone sits a single nucleotide away, making a read error possible. This rearrangement joins TRBV28 to TRBJ2-3, with TRBD1 matching 9 bases. Germline lookup yields CDR1 MDHEN and CDR2 SYDVKM. The CDR3 extends over 16 amino acids. This CDR3 is CASSTPGQGSTDAQYF. DNA of the CDR3: TGTGCCAGCAGTACACCGGGACAGGGATCCACAGATGCGCAGTATTTT.

The rearrangement links TRBV27 to TRBJ1-2; no reliable D call. This CDR3 has 15 amino acids. Germline values: CDR1 MNHEY, CDR2 SMNVEV (reference sequence). V was pared by 7 bases and J by 0 bases, with 15 bases between. CDR3 residues: CASILGVAANYGYTF. The CDR3, as DNA: TGTGCCAGCATCCTTGGAGTGGCAGCTAACTATGGCTACACCTTC.

The chain uses TRBV2 and TRBJ2-2; D not certain. Trimming removed 8 bases at V and 5 bases at J, with 15 bases between. In germline, CDR1 is SNHLY, CDR2 FYNNEI. The CDR3 is 14 residues long. CDR3 DNA sequence: TGTGCCAGCGCATTCAAAATGGCTACCGGGGAGCTGTTTTTT. Its protein is CASAFKMATGELFF.

This chain connects TRBV5-4 to TRBJ1-2; D is possibly TRBD1 (5 bases). The germline V gene has CDR1 SGHNT and CDR2 YYREEE (reference sequence). Trimming removed 3 bases at V and 3 bases at J, with 15 bases between. The CDR3 extends over 15 amino acids. The CDR3 DNA reads TGTGCCAGCAGCTCCGGCGCGGGGGGTCACTATGGCTACACCTTC. Protein sequence: CASSSGAGGHYGYTF.

This clonotype was found many times. At one end the junction does not follow the germline gene, possibly because of a read error. The chain has TRBV18 and TRBJ2-1; 7 nucleotides align to TRBD1. Per germline, CDR1 KGHSH and CDR2 LQKENI. The CDR3 has 15 residues. The CDR3: CASSPLTGSYNEQFF. The CDR3 bases are TGTGCCAGCTCACCACTGACAGGGTCCTATAATGAGCAGTTCTTC.

To note about this clonotype: An end of the junction differs from the germline gene, which may be a read error. This chain uses TRBV20-1 with TRBJ2-1, with D possibly matching TRBD2 (7 bases). Germline V gene data show CDR1 as DFQATT and CDR2 as SNEGSKA (reference sequence). This CDR3 spans 13 amino acids. This CDR3 reads CSTRRGGSYEQFF. CDR3 nucleotides: TGCAGTACTAGAAGGGGGGGCTCCTACGAGCAGTTCTTC.

Regarding this clonotype: Given a much more abundant clone one base away, this may be a read error. The conserved phenylalanine or tryptophan normally closing the CDR3 is absent here, so this likely arose from a read error. The J gene is TRBJ1-5, the V gene TRBV10-3; tentative D call: TRBD1 (5 bases). The CDR3 length is 16 residues. Germline V gene sequence: CDR1 ENHRY, CDR2 SYGVKD. V was pared by 2 bases and J by 7 bases, with 18 bases between. DNA of the CDR3: TGTGCCATCAGTGAGAGGATCGGGGGGAGGGGACAGCCCCAGCATTCT. Encoded protein: CAISERIGGRGQPQHS.

Of note for this clonotype: One end of the junction does not line up with germline, which may come from a read error. J is TRBJ2-3 and V is TRBV27; D gene ambiguous. This CDR3 has 16 amino acids. The germline V gene encodes CDR1 MNHEY and CDR2 SMNVEV (reference sequence). This chain's CDR3 is CASSFIGFGNTDRQYF. CDR3 nucleotides: TGTGCCAGCAGTTTCATAGGGTTCGGTAACACAGATAGGCAGTATTTT.

J is TRBJ2-1 and V is TRBV18; D is unclear. CDR3 length: 16 amino acids. Germline V lookup: CDR1 KGHSH, CDR2 LQKENI. Trimming removed 0 bases at V and 6 bases at J, with 15 bases between. The CDR3 protein is CASSPPGRASGNEQFF. For the CDR3, the DNA is TGTGCCAGCTCACCACCAGGTCGAGCTTCGGGCAATGAGCAGTTCTTC.

A note on this clonotype: This sequence may be a read error, since a much larger clone differs from it by one base. J is TRBJ2-7 and V is TRBV6-5; no clear D gene. The V gene's germline CDR1 is MNHEY and CDR2 SVGAGI. This CDR3 has 11 amino acids. The DNA for the CDR3 is TGTGCCTGCAGTTCGGCACGCTCGCAGTACTTC. As protein: CACSSARSQYF.

The chain has TRBV7-9 and TRBJ2-1; TRBD2 aligns across 10 bases. J was trimmed by 7 bases and V by 3 bases; bases with no gene match: 9. Germline V CDR1 and CDR2: SEHNR, FQNEAQ (reference sequence). CDR3 size: 16 residues. The CDR3: CASSLISGRSRNEQFF. CDR3 nucleotide sequence: TGTGCCAGCAGCTTGATTAGCGGGAGGTCCAGGAATGAGCAGTTCTTC.

CDR3 bases: TGTGCCAGCAGCCAAGGGGTCGGAGGTGAAGCTTTCTTT. It encodes CASSQGVGGEAFF. J is TRBJ1-1 and V is TRBV4-2; D unclear. The CDR3 totals 13 residues. With 1 base removed from V and 7 bases from J, the gap between germline ends came to 10 bases. In germline, CDR1 is LGHNA, CDR2 YNFKEQ.

This clonotype showed up many times. This rearrangement joins TRBV4-3 to TRBJ1-1; 9 bases map to TRBD1. The CDR3 has 16 residues. V lost 0 bases, J lost 7 bases, and 9 bases stayed unmatched. In germline, CDR1 is LGHNA, CDR2 YSLEER. This CDR3 is CASSQDKGQGTLEAFF. In DNA form, the CDR3 reads TGCGCCAGCAGCCAAGATAAAGGACAGGGGACGCTTGAAGCTTTCTTT.

This clonotype was detected a few times. The V call is TRBV5-1, the J call TRBJ1-1; 9 bases line up with TRBD1. The germline V gene has CDR1 SGHRS and CDR2 YFSETQ. The CDR3 is 15 residues long. J lost 11 bases, V lost 1 base, and 12 bases had no gene match. CDR3 DNA sequence: TGCGCCAGCAGCTTGCGCCCGGGACAGGGAATGGGCGCTTTCTTT. This codes for CASSLRPGQGMGAFF.

This clonotype was counted ten times or more. The chain joins TRBV20-1 to TRBJ1-1; D not certain. Per germline, CDR1 DFQATT and CDR2 SNEGSKA (reference sequence). V lost 6 bases and J 3 bases, leaving 5 bases between the germline ends. The CDR3 covers 10 residues. CDR3 amino acids: CSAGHTEAFF. CDR3 nucleotide sequence: TGCAGTGCGGGTCACACTGAAGCTTTCTTT.

Points on this clonotype: Mismatch with germline at one junction end may stem from a read error. This rearrangement joins TRBV6-1 to TRBJ2-7; 9 nucleotides agree with TRBD2. The CDR3 length is 17 residues. Germline V gene sequence: CDR1 MNHNS, CDR2 SASEGT. CDR3 coding DNA: TGTACCAGCAACCTACTTGGGTATAGCGGGAGCTCCTACGAGCAGTACTTC. Protein product: CTSNLLGYSGSSYEQYF.

This clonotype was detected a few times. A much larger clone is a single base away; this may be a read error. This rearrangement joins TRBV27 to TRBJ1-1; TRBD1 is a possible D gene (6 bases). This CDR3 region has 14 residues. Germline V gene sequence: CDR1 MNHEY, CDR2 SMNVEV (reference sequence). CDR3 region: CASSLGGASTKAFF. The CDR3 DNA is TGTGCCAGCAGTTTGGGGGGCGCGAGCACTAAAGCTTTCTTT.

The V gene is TRBV7-9, the J gene TRBJ2-7; the D is unclear. CDR3 length: 15 residues. V gave up 1 base and J gave up 5 bases, with 15 bases separating them. Germline assignment: CDR1 SEHNR and CDR2 FQNEAQ (reference sequence). The CDR3 DNA follows: TGTGCCAGCAGCTTAGTTTCGGCCCTAGGCAACGAGCAGTACTTC. It translates to CASSLVSALGNEQYF.

This clonotype showed up many times. The rearrangement links TRBV20-1 to TRBJ2-7; D might be TRBD1 (5 bases). The V and J ends lost 0 bases and 1 base respectively, with 10 bases between them. The CDR3 length is 14 residues. Germline CDR1 and CDR2: DFQATT and SNEGSKA (reference sequence). The CDR3 coding sequence is TGCAGTGCTAGAGACACAGGCGTTTCCTACGAGCAGTACTTC. This encodes CSARDTGVSYEQYF.

This clonotype has just one count. At one end, the junction sequence differs from germline, possibly due to a read error. The rearrangement links TRBV15 to TRBJ2-1; TRBD2 might be the D (5 bases). Germline CDR1 is LNHNV and CDR2 is YYDKDF (reference sequence). The CDR3 is 16 residues long. CDR3 sequence: CATRRDQRNSYNEQFF. The CDR3 bases are TGTGCCACCAGAAGAGATCAGCGGAACTCCTACAATGAGCAGTTCTTC.

On this clonotype: A much bigger clone sits one base away, suggesting this may be a read error. The chain combines TRBV27 with TRBJ1-6; 7 nucleotides match TRBD1. The CDR3 extends over 15 amino acids. CDR1 is MNHEY, CDR2 SMNVEV, per germline (reference sequence). CDR3 sequence (DNA): TGTGCCAGCAGTTTATCCGGGACAGTAGATTCACCCCTCGACTTT. Its protein product is CASSLSGTVDSPLDF.

Remarks on this clonotype: A much larger clone sits a single nucleotide away, making a read error possible. The V gene is TRBV7-6, the J gene TRBJ2-3; a weak D match, TRBD2 (5 bases). Germline loops: CDR1 SGHVS, CDR2 FNYEAQ. The CDR3 runs 16 residues. V dropped 0 bases and J dropped 0 bases, with 10 bases sitting between them. DNA for the CDR3: TGTGCCAGCAGCTTAGCGGCCCAGCGGAGCACAGATACGCAGTATTTT. As protein: CASSLAAQRSTDTQYF.

This clonotype has ten or more counts. The chain recombines TRBV7-8 with TRBJ1-1; D remains ambiguous. This CDR3 has 13 amino acids. The germline V and J ends were trimmed by 4 bases and 1 base, with 7 bases remaining between them. Per germline, CDR1 SGHVS and CDR2 FQNEAQ. The CDR3 coding sequence is TGTGCCAGCAGCTATGGTGCGAACACTGAAGCTTTCTTT. This sequence encodes CASSYGANTEAFF.

Only one count was recorded for this clonotype. The junction differs from germline at one of its ends, possibly a read error. V usage is TRBV7-9 and J usage is TRBJ1-3; the D gene is possibly TRBD1 (6 bases). Per the germline V gene, CDR1 is SEHNR and CDR2 is FQNEAQ (reference sequence). This CDR3 has 13 residues. The CDR3 region has the DNA TGTGCCATTGAACAGGGTTACGGAAACACCATATGTTTT. This encodes CAIEQGYGNTICF.

This clonotype was detected once. This may stem from a read error, because a much larger clone lies one nucleotide away. The chain is built from TRBV7-2 and TRBJ2-7, with D maybe TRBD1 (5 bases). Germline values: CDR1 SGHTA, CDR2 FQGNSA. Trimming cost V 5 bases and J 9 bases, with 20 bases left between them. This CDR3 has 14 residues. The CDR3 loop is CASSPTSDTPGQYF. The CDR3 DNA reads as TGTGCCAGCAGCCCCACGTCGGACACACCAGGGCAGTACTTC.

This clonotype was counted a few times. The gene calls are TRBV27 and TRBJ2-1, with a tentative D call TRBD2 (6 bases). The CDR3 loop spans 16 amino acids. Per germline, CDR1 MNHEY and CDR2 SMNVEV (reference sequence). Trimming took off 3 bases at V and 0 bases at J, with 12 bases between the two ends. The CDR3 reads CASSLGLAFSYNEQFF. The CDR3 DNA reads as TGTGCCAGCAGTTTGGGGCTAGCGTTCTCCTACAATGAGCAGTTCTTC.

The rearrangement uses TRBV20-1 and TRBJ2-7; D may correspond to TRBD1 or TRBD2 (5 bases each). In germline, CDR1 is DFQATT, CDR2 SNEGSKA (reference sequence). CDR3 length: 15 residues. V dropped 0 bases and J dropped 4 bases, with 16 bases sitting between them. CDR3 region: CSARDAGRAIYEQYF. The DNA for the CDR3 is TGCAGTGCTAGAGATGCGGGCAGGGCGATATACGAGCAGTACTTC.

This rearrangement joins TRBV20-1 to TRBJ2-1; 7 bases are shared with TRBD2. This CDR3 spans 11 amino acids. CDR1 is DFQATT, CDR2 SNEGSKA, per germline (reference sequence). V shed 8 bases, J shed 10 bases, and the junction held 8 bases outside the gene matches. The CDR3 reads CSFTPGLEQFF. CDR3 sequence (DNA): TGCAGTTTCACTCCGGGACTAGAGCAGTTCTTC.

This clonotype was seen a few times. The chain carries TRBV28 and TRBJ2-3; D might be TRBD1 (5 bases). Trimming took off 5 bases at V and 1 base at J, with 13 bases between the two ends. Germline V gene sequence: CDR1 MDHEN, CDR2 SYDVKM. The CDR3 contains 15 residues. CDR3 residues: CASSIPRGGTDTQYF. The CDR3 DNA reads TGTGCCAGCAGTATACCAAGGGGTGGCACAGATACGCAGTATTTT.